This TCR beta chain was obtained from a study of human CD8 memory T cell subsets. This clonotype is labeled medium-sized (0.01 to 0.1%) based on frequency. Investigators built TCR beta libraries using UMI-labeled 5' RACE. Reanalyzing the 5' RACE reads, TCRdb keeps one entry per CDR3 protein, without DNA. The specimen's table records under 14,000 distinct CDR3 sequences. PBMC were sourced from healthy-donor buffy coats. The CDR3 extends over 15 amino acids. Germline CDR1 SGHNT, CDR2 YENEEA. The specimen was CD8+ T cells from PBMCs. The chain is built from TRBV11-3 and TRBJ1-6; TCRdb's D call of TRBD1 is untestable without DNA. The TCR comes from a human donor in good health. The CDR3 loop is CASSSMTGRNSPLHF.